This is a list of T cell receptor beta chains from one sample in a study of shared clonotypes between healthy human individuals. The data were produced by immunoSEQ multiplex PCR, yet TCRdb's version contains in-frame clones alone and is incomplete. The sample lists about 2 million clones, 85% to 95% occurring once. Sequencing was performed on naive CD8+ T cells sorted from blood. The receptors derive from a man between 18 and 35 years old in good health. Each CDR3 is given with its conserved first and last residue. The D gene is left open where the match is weak.

d_call: .; j_call: TRBJ2-7; v_call: TRBV29-1; cdr3_nt: TGCAGCGTCTCGGACCGTTCGCATTACGAGCAGTACTTC; cdr3_aa: CSVSDRSHYEQYF
d_call: TRBD2; j_call: TRBJ2-3; v_call: TRBV4-1; cdr3_nt: TGCGCCAGCAGCCAACATGTAGTGGCGGGAGCTGATACGCAGTATTTT; cdr3_aa: CASSQHVVAGADTQYF
d_call: TRBD1; j_call: TRBJ1-4; v_call: TRBV7-8; cdr3_nt: TGTGCCAGCAGCTTTGATGGACAGGGTATTGAAAAACTGTTTTTT; cdr3_aa: CASSFDGQGIEKLFF
d_call: .; j_call: TRBJ1-2; v_call: TRBV12-5; cdr3_nt: TGTGCTAGTGCCTACCGGGATGGCTACACCTTC; cdr3_aa: CASAYRDGYTF
d_call: .; j_call: TRBJ2-7; v_call: TRBV10-3; cdr3_nt: TGTGCCATCAGTGAGTGGGACCCACCCGAGTTTAACTACGAGCAGTACTTC; cdr3_aa: CAISEWDPPEFNYEQYF
d_call: .; j_call: TRBJ1-4; v_call: TRBV11-2; cdr3_nt: TGTGCCAGCAGGAACTGGGCTTCGCCGGGTGAAAAACTGTTTTTT; cdr3_aa: CASRNWASPGEKLFF
d_call: TRBD2; j_call: TRBJ2-1; v_call: TRBV4-1; cdr3_nt: TGCGCCAGCAGCCATGGGACTAGCGGGGATTACAATGAGCAGTTCTTC; cdr3_aa: CASSHGTSGDYNEQFF
d_call: TRBD2; j_call: TRBJ2-1; v_call: TRBV10-3; cdr3_nt: TGTGCCATCAGTGTTCGGCTAGCGGCGTACAATGAGCAGTTCTTC; cdr3_aa: CAISVRLAAYNEQFF
d_call: .; j_call: TRBJ2-7; v_call: TRBV11-2; cdr3_nt: TGTGCCAGCAGCTATGCCTCGGGACTCACCTACGAGCAGTACTTC; cdr3_aa: CASSYASGLTYEQYF
d_call: TRBD2; j_call: TRBJ2-2; v_call: TRBV27; cdr3_nt: TGTGCCAGCAGTTTACTAGCGGGAGTCGTCGAGCTGTTTTTT; cdr3_aa: CASSLLAGVVELFF
d_call: .; j_call: TRBJ1-2; v_call: TRBV19; cdr3_nt: TGTGCCAGTAGTATAGATCTGGACAGCATTAACTATGGCTACACCTTC; cdr3_aa: CASSIDLDSINYGYTF